These 32 T cell receptor beta chains were sequenced from one sample in a study of control samples from healthy donors and cancer patients (dated by TCRdb to about 2020). Library creation used the immunoSEQ multiplex PCR assay. TCRdb carries this immuneACCESS record with in-frame sequences only. Its versions omit some clonotypes, under half of them owing to an unresolved V gene in the studies checked, with the rest unexplained. The sample table shows approximately 100,000 clones, and 85% are seen once. The ten largest make up over 2% of the sample. Sequencing input: blood. The receptors come from a woman between 35 and 50 years old in good health.

The V gene is TRBV30, the J gene TRBJ1-4, with 9 nucleotides matching TRBD1. The CDR3 is 13 amino acids. Germline assignment: CDR1 GTSNPN and CDR2 SVGIG (reference sequence). V shed 7 bases, J shed 7 bases, and the junction held 7 bases outside the gene matches. Here the CDR3 DNA reads TGTGCCTCGTCGACAGGGGGTTCTGAAAAACTGTTTTTT. This translates into CASSTGGSEKLFF.

This chain links TRBV11-3 with TRBJ2-1, with D uncertain. Per the germline V gene, CDR1 is SGHNT and CDR2 is YENEEA. The CDR3 contains 13 residues. Trimming took off 4 bases at V and 6 bases at J, with 10 bases between the two ends. As DNA, the CDR3 is TGTGCCAGCAGCTCTCCCATATCCAATGAGCAGTTCTTC. Protein: CASSSPISNEQFF.

This clone was counted a single time. The chain has TRBV7-3 and TRBJ2-1; D remains ambiguous. The CDR3 runs to 13 residues. The germline V gene encodes CDR1 SGHTA and CDR2 FQGTGA. The V end was cut by 2 bases, the J end by 7 bases, with 9 bases between. The CDR3 loop is CASSLQLGNEQFF. The CDR3 coding sequence is TGTGCCAGCAGCTTACAGTTAGGGAATGAGCAGTTCTTC.

This chain uses TRBV19 with TRBJ1-3; D is possibly TRBD1 (5 bases). Trimming took 5 bases from V and 0 from J, leaving 5 bases between them. The CDR3 covers 13 residues. Germline-derived CDR1 and CDR2 are LNHDA and SQIVND (reference sequence). CDR3 nucleotides: TGTGCCAGTAGTGACAGCTCTGGAAACACCATATATTTT. Translated: CASSDSSGNTIYF.

This clone was found once. This chain connects TRBV6-2 or TRBV6-3 to TRBJ2-1; 9 positions match TRBD2. The CDR3 loop spans 17 amino acids. Per the germline V gene, CDR1 is MNHEY and CDR2 is SVGEGT. The V gene end was trimmed by 4 bases and the J gene end by 4 bases; junction bases not matched to a gene: 11. CDR3 nucleotide sequence: TGTGCCAGCAGTTGGGAGCGGGGGGCGACCGCTTACAATGAGCAGTTCTTC. It specifies CASSWERGATAYNEQFF.

The chain combines TRBV25-1 with TRBJ1-3, with 9 bases lining up with TRBD1. The CDR3 loop spans 16 amino acids. The ends lost 6 bases at V and 4 bases at J; junction bases unmatched: 10. Germline lookup yields CDR1 MGHDK and CDR2 SYGVNS. The CDR3 sequence is CASSTGTGFFGNTIYF. CDR3 DNA sequence: TGTGCCAGCAGCACCGGGACAGGGTTTTTCGGAAACACCATATATTTT. The full variable domain, completed using reference TRBV25-1 and TRBJ1-3, is EADIYQTPRYLVIGTGKKITLECSQTMGHDKMYWYQQDPGMELHLIHYSYGVNSTEKGDLSSESTVSRIRTEHFPLTLESARPSHTSQYLCASSTGTGFFGNTIYFGEGSWLTVV.

This chain links TRBV4-1 with TRBJ2-3; D is unclear. CDR3 length: 15 residues. Trimming removed 3 bases from V and 0 bases from J, with 10 bases in between. In germline, CDR1 is MGHRA, CDR2 YSYEKL. CDR3 sequence: CASSQVGVSTDTQYF. CDR3 in DNA: TGCGCCAGCAGCCAGGTAGGCGTGAGCACAGATACGCAGTATTTT.

The V call is TRBV14, the J call TRBJ2-1; D is uncertain. CDR3 length: 14 amino acids. The germline V gene encodes CDR1 SGHDN and CDR2 FVKESK. The V and J ends lost 0 bases and 6 bases respectively, with 9 bases between them. DNA for the CDR3: TGTGCCAGCAGCCAAGATCCGATCCTCAATGAGCAGTTCTTC. Translated: CASSQDPILNEQFF.

This clone was seen a single time. The chain uses TRBV6-5 and TRBJ2-7; 12 nucleotides line up with TRBD2. J gave up 4 bases and V 6 bases, and 1 base lay outside the gene matches. CDR1 and CDR2 from the germline V gene are MNHEY and SVGAGI. The CDR3 is 13 residues long. CDR3: CASRLAGGYEQYF. In DNA form, the CDR3 reads TGTGCCAGCAGACTAGCGGGGGGTTACGAGCAGTACTTC.

The chain couples TRBV6-4 to TRBJ1-6; the match to TRBD1 covers 10 bases. Unmatched junction bases numbered 6, after V lost 10 bases and J lost 9 bases. The germline V gene encodes CDR1 MRHNA and CDR2 SNTAGT. The CDR3 spans 13 residues. The chain's CDR3 is CATARDRGSPLHF. The DNA of the CDR3 is TGTGCCACCGCCCGGGACAGGGGTTCACCCCTCCACTTT.

V is TRBV19 and J is TRBJ2-2; 12 bases match TRBD1. V shed 3 bases and J 6 bases; nucleotides not matched to a gene: 8. The CDR3 runs to 17 residues. Germline CDR1 and CDR2: LNHDA and SQIVND (reference sequence). The CDR3 nucleotides read TGTGCCAGTAGTATTAAAGCCGGGACAGGGGGCTCCGGGGAGCTGTTTTTT. Translating it yields CASSIKAGTGGSGELFF.

The V and J genes are TRBV6-5 and TRBJ2-2, with D perhaps assigned TRBD1 or TRBD2 (5 bases each). Germline V CDR1 and CDR2: MNHEY, SVGAGI. Trimming shortened V by 4 bases and J by 0 bases, and 12 bases separated the two germline ends. This CDR3 spans 16 amino acids. The CDR3 DNA is TGTGCCAGCAGTTCCTCGGGACCCTCGAACACCGGGGAGCTGTTTTTT. This translates into CASSSSGPSNTGELFF.

The rearrangement uses TRBV6-6 and TRBJ1-1; no clear D. This CDR3 comprises 13 residues. V lost 6 bases, J lost 4 bases, and 12 bases lay in between. Per germline, CDR1 MNHNY and CDR2 SVGAGI (reference sequence). The CDR3 sequence: CASSPFSGTEAFF. CDR3 nucleotide sequence: TGTGCCAGCAGCCCGTTTTCCGGCACTGAAGCTTTCTTT.

The chain links TRBV6-5 to TRBJ2-3; D remains ambiguous. The CDR3 length is 15 residues. V shed 5 bases and J shed 0 bases, with 12 bases lying between them. Germline CDR1 MNHEY, CDR2 SVGAGI. CDR3 sequence reads: CASSPPAVSTDTQYF. CDR3 bases: TGTGCCAGCAGTCCCCCTGCGGTTAGCACAGATACGCAGTATTTT.

About this clone: One junction end does not reproduce the germline sequence, and a read error may be involved. The chain has TRBV5-4 and TRBJ2-7, with D possibly being TRBD2 (6 bases). This CDR3 has 13 amino acids. Germline V CDR1 and CDR2: SGHNT, YYREEE (reference sequence). The CDR3 DNA is TGTGCCAGCAGCTTGTGGGGGGAACAGACCCCGATTTTC. It specifies CASSLWGEQTPIF.

This clone was counted a single time. CDR3 sequence reads: CAIRDSTGELFF. DNA for the CDR3: TGTGCCATCAGGGATTCGACCGGGGAGCTGTTTTTT. The chain joins TRBV10-3 to TRBJ2-2; D is ambiguous. V lost 6 bases and J 5 bases, leaving 7 bases between the germline ends. The CDR3 extends over 12 amino acids. Germline V lookup: CDR1 ENHRY, CDR2 SYGVKD.

CDR3 nucleotide sequence: TGCAGCGTTGTGACAGGGAGAAGAGTTTCCTACGAGCAGTACTTC. It encodes CSVVTGRRVSYEQYF. The V gene is TRBV29-1, the J gene TRBJ2-7; TRBD1 agrees at 7 bases. J lost 1 base, V lost 4 bases, and 10 bases had no gene match. The CDR3 loop spans 15 amino acids. Germline assignment: CDR1 SQVTM and CDR2 ANQGSEA.

The table lists this clone with a count of one. The rearrangement joins TRBV7-2 to TRBJ1-6; D gene ambiguous. The CDR3 spans 12 residues. Germline CDR1 SGHTA, CDR2 FQGNSA. V was shortened by 2 bases and J by 8 bases, with 4 bases between the two germline ends. CDR3 sequence reads: CASSLYDSPLHF. The CDR3 bases are TGTGCCAGCAGCTTATATGATTCACCCCTCCACTTT.

The chain combines TRBV19 with TRBJ1-5, with TRBD1 as a possible D gene (6 bases). This CDR3 spans 15 amino acids. Trimming removed 10 bases at V and 3 bases at J, with 19 bases between. Germline V lookup: CDR1 LNHDA, CDR2 SQIVND (reference sequence). The CDR3 nucleotides are TGTGCCACACGGTCCGGGCAGGGGAACAATCAGCCCCAGCATTTT. Translating gives CATRSGQGNNQPQHF.

The rearrangement joins TRBV30 to TRBJ1-5; no reliable D call. Germline assignment: CDR1 GTSNPN and CDR2 SVGIG (reference sequence). Trimming shortened V by 5 bases and J by 0 bases, and 8 bases separated the two germline ends. The CDR3 contains 13 residues. The CDR3 loop is CAWAADSNQPQHF. The CDR3 DNA is TGTGCCTGGGCGGCCGATAGCAATCAGCCCCAGCATTTT.

V usage is TRBV19 and J usage is TRBJ1-2, with D maybe TRBD1 (5 bases). V was shortened by 5 bases and J by 4 bases, with 11 bases between the two germline ends. Germline values: CDR1 LNHDA, CDR2 SQIVND (reference sequence). The CDR3 consists of 13 residues. The CDR3 reads CASSGQGLYGYTF. CDR3 sequence (DNA): TGTGCCAGTAGTGGGCAGGGCCTCTATGGCTACACCTTC.

This sequence joins TRBV4-2 and TRBJ1-4; the D gene is possibly TRBD1 (5 bases). Trimming took off 6 bases at V and 4 bases at J, with 12 bases between the two ends. The V gene's germline CDR1 is LGHNA and CDR2 YNFKEQ. This CDR3 is 14 amino acids long. The CDR3 is CASRRGGGNEKLFF. The CDR3 nucleotides are TGTGCCAGCAGGAGGGGCGGGGGTAATGAAAAACTGTTTTTT.

The chain combines TRBV12-5 with TRBJ1-3; no clear D gene. Trimming cost V 1 base and J 0 bases, with 4 bases left between them. The CDR3 has 14 residues. From germline, CDR1 is LGHNT and CDR2 FRNRAP. The DNA of the CDR3 is TGTGCTAGTGGTTTGGGGATCTCTGGAAACACCATATATTTT. Its translation: CASGLGISGNTIYF.

The chain employs TRBV30 and TRBJ2-7, with 10 positions matching TRBD2. V shed 1 base and J 4 bases; nucleotides not matched to a gene: 13. CDR1 and CDR2 from the germline V gene are GTSNPN and SVGIG (reference sequence). The CDR3 is 17 residues long. This CDR3 reads CAWSGTANLAGVYEQYF. CDR3 bases: TGTGCCTGGAGTGGGACAGCGAACCTAGCGGGGGTATACGAGCAGTACTTC.

The chain recombines TRBV6-5 with TRBJ1-2; 7 bases line up with TRBD1. This CDR3 comprises 14 residues. Germline V lookup: CDR1 MNHEY, CDR2 SVGAGI. V lost 5 bases, J lost 4 bases, and 7 bases stayed unmatched. The CDR3 bases are TGTGCCAGCAGTCCGACAGGGCAGGGCTATGGCTACACCTTC. Protein: CASSPTGQGYGYTF.

This clone was recorded once. The chain has TRBV21-1 and TRBJ1-5. TRBV21-1 is flagged as a pseudogene. The CDR3 has 16 amino acids. CDR3 coding DNA: TGTGCCAGCAGCGTCCGGGACGCCCCCGACCATCAGCCCCAGCATTTT. The encoded protein is CASSVRDAPDHQPQHF.

The rearrangement joins TRBV5-1 to TRBJ1-3; the D gene is possibly TRBD1 (5 bases). This CDR3 comprises 16 residues. V dropped 0 bases and J dropped 0 bases, with 10 bases sitting between them. The germline gives CDR1 SGHRS, CDR2 YFSETQ. CDR3 amino acids: CASSLEGQSSGNTIYF. The CDR3 DNA reads as TGCGCCAGCAGCTTGGAGGGGCAGAGCTCTGGAAACACCATATATTTT.

The V gene is TRBV10-1, the J gene TRBJ2-7; 8 nucleotides match TRBD1. This CDR3 contains 15 residues. Losses at the gene ends were 6 bases for V and 1 base for J; bases not matched to a gene: 8. Germline V gives CDR1 WNHNN, CDR2 SYGVQD (reference sequence). The CDR3 nucleotides are TGCGCCAGCAGCCCCGGGACAGGCGGATCCTACGAGCAGTACTTC. Translated, it gives CASSPGTGGSYEQYF.

A word on this clone: This sample also contains other DNA sequences that code for the same CDR3. The chain is built from TRBV5-6 and TRBJ1-6; D might be TRBD1 (6 bases). V lost 4 bases and J lost 7, with 15 bases in between. From germline, CDR1 is SGHDT and CDR2 YYEEEE. The CDR3 sequence is 15 residues long. In DNA form, the CDR3 reads TGTGCCAGCAGCCCCCCCAGGGGAGGGAATTCACCCCTCCACTTT. It specifies CASSPPRGGNSPLHF.

This chain links TRBV7-2 with TRBJ1-6, with D possibly being TRBD1 (6 bases). The germline V gene encodes CDR1 SGHTA and CDR2 FQGNSA. The V end was cut by 5 bases, the J end by 9 bases, with 17 bases between. The length of the CDR3 is 15 residues. The CDR3 is CASSPHRASGSPLHF. CDR3 DNA sequence: TGTGCCAGCAGCCCACACAGGGCATCGGGTTCACCCCTCCACTTT.

This clone was picked up a small number of times. The chain links TRBV2 to TRBJ1-3; D call uncertain. Trimming cost V 8 bases and J 0 bases, with 14 bases left between them. Germline loops: CDR1 SNHLY, CDR2 FYNNEI. CDR3 length: 15 residues. The DNA for the CDR3 is TGTGCCAGCGGCTCCCGGGAAAGCTCTGGAAACACCATATATTTT. Translating it yields CASGSRESSGNTIYF.

The rearrangement links TRBV10-3 to TRBJ1-5; the D gene is possibly TRBD1 (5 bases). This CDR3 is 14 amino acids long. CDR1 ENHRY and CDR2 SYGVKD come from the germline V gene. V was shortened by 6 bases and J by 1 base, with 10 bases between the two germline ends. The CDR3 here is CAISEGLSNQPQHF. For the CDR3, the DNA is TGTGCCATCAGCGAGGGGTTGAGCAATCAGCCCCAGCATTTT.